The subject of this entry is one T cell receptor (beta chain). Antigen specificity is unknown. The sample belongs to a study of cytomegalovirus exposure and HLA in healthy donors. General study findings and limits: Using a false discovery rate of 0.05, a later analysis showed that 15,000 to 20,000 TCR beta sequences were associated with HLA alleles. The study recorded over 150 TCR beta chains that were cytomegalovirus-associated.

The length of the CDR3 is 15 residues. CDR1 is SGDLS and CDR2 is YYNGEE in the germline V gene. Trimming left V 0 bases short and J 0 bases short, with 9 bases between. With 60 Vbeta and 13 Jbeta primers, the PCR was carried out. Assay used: immunoSEQ multiplex PCR; TCRdb lists only in-frame clones, some missing. The data contain some 100,000 clones, roughly three quarters of them seen just once; the ten biggest clones take up roughly 8%. This chain links TRBV9 with TRBJ1-2, with D possibly TRBD1 on 6 matching bases. This receptor was identified in a woman in her forties or fifties in good health and CMV-seropositive. The sample taken for sequencing was PBMCs. CDR3 amino acids: CASSVGEGANYGYTF. In DNA, the CDR3 is TGTGCCAGCAGCGTAGGTGAGGGGGCTAACTATGGCTACACCTTC.